The rows below give T cell receptor beta chains drawn from one sample of a study of cytomegalovirus exposure and HLA in healthy donors. Assay: immunoSEQ multiplex PCR; the TCRdb copy retains only in-frame clones and omits some. Of 90,000 to 120,000 clones listed, under 80% are singletons. Input material: PBMCs. The receptors originated from a middle-aged woman in good health and CMV-seropositive. The CDR3 runs from the conserved cysteine through the conserved F or W. Fields, in order: clone size, J gene, V gene, D gene, CDR3 DNA, CDR3 protein. D genes are given only for firm matches. Clone size is stated in some rows and not others, as once, few, many or a class when expanded.

abundance: NA; j_gene: TRBJ1-4; v_gene: TRBV30; d_gene: NA; CDR3nt: TGTGCCTGGGGAACAGGGAATGAAAAACTGTTTTTT; CDR3aa: CAWGTGNEKLFF
abundance: NA; j_gene: TRBJ2-7; v_gene: TRBV7-3; d_gene: NA; CDR3nt: TGTGCCAGCTCTAACGGGGGGCTCGAGGACGAGCAGTACTTC; CDR3aa: CASSNGGLEDEQYF
abundance: NA; j_gene: TRBJ1-1; v_gene: TRBV6-5; d_gene: NA; CDR3nt: TGTGCCAGCAGTTACTCGGGGCCGGTAGGAACTGAAGCTTTCTTT; CDR3aa: CASSYSGPVGTEAFF
abundance: once; j_gene: TRBJ1-2; v_gene: TRBV2; d_gene: TRBD1; CDR3nt: TGTGCCAGCAGTCTTTGGGGACAGCCCGGCTACACCTTC; CDR3aa: CASSLWGQPGYTF
abundance: NA; j_gene: TRBJ2-7; v_gene: TRBV4-1; d_gene: NA; CDR3nt: TGCGCCAGCAGCCAAGGGACAGCGATCTCCTACGAGCAGTACTTC; CDR3aa: CASSQGTAISYEQYF
abundance: NA; j_gene: TRBJ1-1; v_gene: TRBV30; d_gene: TRBD1; CDR3nt: TGTGCCTGGAGCCTGGGACAGGTCACTGAAGCTTTCTTT; CDR3aa: CAWSLGQVTEAFF
abundance: NA; j_gene: TRBJ2-2; v_gene: TRBV5-1; d_gene: NA; CDR3nt: TGCGCCAGCAGCCTCAGGGAAGCGCCGAACACCGGGGAGCTGTTTTTT; CDR3aa: CASSLREAPNTGELFF
abundance: once; j_gene: TRBJ1-4; v_gene: TRBV30; d_gene: NA; CDR3nt: TGTGCCTGGAGTGTAGTTGGACGACCGGGGGAAAAACTGTTTTTT; CDR3aa: CAWSVVGRPGEKLFF
abundance: NA; j_gene: TRBJ1-5; v_gene: TRBV2; d_gene: NA; CDR3nt: TGTGCCAGCAGTTACAGGGAAATGGCCAATCAGCCCCAGCATTTT; CDR3aa: CASSYREMANQPQHF
abundance: NA; j_gene: TRBJ1-6; v_gene: TRBV30; d_gene: NA; CDR3nt: TGTGCCTGGAGGGGCTACAGGGTATTGAATTCACCCCTCCACTTT; CDR3aa: CAWRGYRVLNSPLHF
abundance: few; j_gene: TRBJ2-7; v_gene: TRBV13; d_gene: TRBD1; CDR3nt: TGTGCCAGCAGGGCAGGGGGTGAGGAGCAGTACTTC; CDR3aa: CASRAGGEEQYF
abundance: NA; j_gene: TRBJ2-1; v_gene: TRBV5-1; d_gene: TRBD2; CDR3nt: TGCGCCAGCAGCTTGGCCTTGCTAACTAGCGGTAACAATGAGCAGTTCTTC; CDR3aa: CASSLALLTSGNNEQFF
abundance: NA; j_gene: TRBJ1-1; v_gene: TRBV15; d_gene: NA; CDR3nt: TGTGCCACCAGCAGAGAATCGAGATACACTGAAGCTTTCTTT; CDR3aa: CATSRESRYTEAFF
abundance: NA; j_gene: TRBJ2-7; v_gene: TRBV6-5; d_gene: TRBD1; CDR3nt: TGTGCCAGCCAAAGACCCGGACAGGACCACGAGCAGTACTTC; CDR3aa: CASQRPGQDHEQYF
abundance: NA; j_gene: TRBJ1-1; v_gene: TRBV12-5; d_gene: NA; CDR3nt: TGTGCTAGTGGTTTGGCGAACAGGTGGACTGAAGCTTTCTTT; CDR3aa: CASGLANRWTEAFF
abundance: NA; j_gene: TRBJ1-2; v_gene: TRBV30; d_gene: NA; CDR3nt: TGTGCCTGGAGTGTACTAGGTGGCTACACCTTC; CDR3aa: CAWSVLGGYTF
abundance: NA; j_gene: TRBJ1-1; v_gene: TRBV29-1; d_gene: NA; CDR3nt: TGCAGCGTTGAGTCGGGTAACACTGAAGCTTTCTTT; CDR3aa: CSVESGNTEAFF
abundance: few; j_gene: TRBJ1-2; v_gene: TRBV7-9; d_gene: NA; CDR3nt: TGTGCCAGCAGCTTAGGCGGGGCCTTAGACTATGGCTACACCTTC; CDR3aa: CASSLGGALDYGYTF
abundance: NA; j_gene: TRBJ2-7; v_gene: TRBV5-8; d_gene: TRBD1; CDR3nt: TGTGCCAGCAGTCCAACGAACCCAGGGGGCTACGAGCAGTACTTC; CDR3aa: CASSPTNPGGYEQYF
abundance: NA; j_gene: TRBJ2-3; v_gene: TRBV5-6; d_gene: TRBD2; CDR3nt: TGTGCCAGCAGCTTGAGGAGCGGGGGGTCTACAGATACGCAGTATTTT; CDR3aa: CASSLRSGGSTDTQYF
abundance: NA; j_gene: TRBJ1-2; v_gene: TRBV6-6; d_gene: TRBD1; CDR3nt: TGTGCCAGCAGTTACGGGACAGGGGGTGCCGGCTACACCTTC; CDR3aa: CASSYGTGGAGYTF
abundance: NA; j_gene: TRBJ2-7; v_gene: TRBV7-3; d_gene: TRBD2; CDR3nt: TGTGCCAGCAGCCTCAATGGGGGACTAGCTCACGAGCAGTACTTC; CDR3aa: CASSLNGGLAHEQYF
abundance: NA; j_gene: TRBJ2-2; v_gene: TRBV7-9; d_gene: NA; CDR3nt: TGTGCCAGCAGCTCCAGGATCTCCGGGGAGCTGTTTTTT; CDR3aa: CASSSRISGELFF
abundance: few; j_gene: TRBJ2-7; v_gene: TRBV6-5; d_gene: NA; CDR3nt: TGTGCCAGCACTTTTCCAGGGCCACGTTCCTACGAGCAGTACTTC; CDR3aa: CASTFPGPRSYEQYF